This T cell receptor beta chain is drawn from a study of T cell responses to AZD1222 COVID-19 vaccine. Study results and limitations: Among vaccine-associated CD4 TCRs, coverage spanned spike, with dominance at 160-218 and 743-854.

Clones were sequenced by immunoSEQ multiplex PCR, and TCRdb holds only the in-frame ones, with some missing. The data hold some 130,000 clones, with roughly 92% observed a single time. Of note for this clone: Its antigen is unknown.

This CDR3 has 15 amino acids. V gene TRBV1 combines with J gene TRBJ1-2; whether TRBD1, the table's D call, matches the DNA was not checked. TRBV1 is a documented pseudogene. This material consisted of peripheral blood, taken 28 days after the second AZD1222 dose. The receptor's source is an adult who received the AZD1222 COVID-19 vaccine. The CDR3 region is CTSSQGTPNHYGYTF. The CDR3 DNA sequence: TGCACCAGCAGCCAAGGGACACCGAATCACTATGGCTACACCTTC.